These 17 T cell receptor beta chains share one sample of origin, sequenced in a study of cytomegalovirus exposure and HLA in healthy donors. The PCR made use of 60 Vbeta and 13 Jbeta primers. This table comes from immunoSEQ multiplex PCR, and its TCRdb copy is limited to in-frame clones, with some not included. The table shows fewer than 130,000 clones, with approximately 70% occurring only once. Sequenced: PBMCs. These receptors were collected from a man aged 25-40 years in good health and CMV-seropositive.

The chain recombines TRBV5-1 with TRBJ2-1; weak D call: TRBD2 (5 bases). This CDR3 contains 15 residues. Trimming pared 5 bases from V and 0 bases from J, leaving 12 bases between. Germline V CDR1 and CDR2: SGHRS, YFSETQ. CDR3 DNA: TGCGCCAGCAGTATAGGACTTATCTCCTACAATGAGCAGTTCTTC. Its translation: CASSIGLISYNEQFF.

CDR3: CASSLVGEETQYF. DNA of the CDR3: TGCGCCAGCAGCTTGGTCGGAGAAGAGACCCAGTACTTC. This chain links TRBV5-1 with TRBJ2-5; D gene ambiguous. This CDR3 region has 13 residues. Trimming removed 0 bases from V and 3 bases from J, with 6 bases in between. Germline-derived CDR1 and CDR2 are SGHRS and YFSETQ.

The chain uses TRBV2 and TRBJ1-1, with 8 bases matching TRBD1. J gave up 0 bases and V 3 bases, and 3 bases lay outside the gene matches. Germline CDR1 SNHLY, CDR2 FYNNEI. The CDR3 loop spans 15 amino acids. As DNA, the CDR3 is TGTGCCAGCAGTGAGACAGGGGTTGTGAACACTGAAGCTTTCTTT. It encodes CASSETGVVNTEAFF.

Here the CDR3 reads CASSQEGGYNQPQHF. CDR3 in DNA: TGTGCCAGCAGCCAGGAGGGGGGGTACAATCAGCCCCAGCATTTT. The rearrangement uses TRBV28 and TRBJ1-5, with TRBD1 as a possible D gene (6 bases). The length of the CDR3 is 15 residues. Trimming pared 6 bases from V and 3 bases from J, leaving 15 bases between. Germline V gives CDR1 MDHEN, CDR2 SYDVKM.

This clone was observed a few times. The chain joins TRBV11-1 to TRBJ2-3; D gene ambiguous. The CDR3 has 14 residues. CDR1 is SGHAT and CDR2 is FQDESV in the germline V gene (reference sequence). Deletions cut 5 bases from V and 3 bases from J, with 12 bases between. This CDR3 reads CASSPTYATDTQYF. The DNA of the CDR3 is TGTGCCAGCAGCCCCACCTACGCGACAGATACGCAGTATTTT.

This rearrangement joins TRBV5-6 to TRBJ1-1; 7 bases line up with TRBD1. CDR3 length equals 16 residues. Per germline, CDR1 SGHDT and CDR2 YYEEEE. V gave up 4 bases and J gave up 2 bases; unmatched junction bases: 11. This CDR3 is CASSAPWDRLNTEAFF. The CDR3 coding sequence is TGTGCCAGCAGCGCGCCTTGGGACAGACTTAACACTGAAGCTTTCTTT.

The rearrangement joins TRBV2 to TRBJ1-1; 10 positions agree with TRBD1. CDR3 length: 13 residues. Germline loops: CDR1 SNHLY, CDR2 FYNNEI. Trimming at V came to 0 bases and at J to 11 bases, leaving 3 bases not matched to a gene. The CDR3 sequence: CASSEAGQGKAFF. The CDR3 DNA follows: TGTGCCAGCAGTGAAGCGGGACAGGGGAAGGCTTTCTTT. Together with reference TRBV2 and TRBJ1-1, the CDR3 gives the full variable domain: EPEVTQTPSHQVTQMGQEVILRCVPISNHLYFYWYRQILGQKVEFLVSFYNNEISEKSEIFDDQFSVERPDGSNFTLKIRSTKLEDSAMYFCASSEAGQGKAFFGQGTRLTVV.

This chain connects TRBV5-6 to TRBJ2-2, with TRBD1 identical over 7 bases. Germline V gene data show CDR1 as SGHDT and CDR2 as YYEEEE. CDR3 length: 15 residues. V trimming: 5 bases; J trimming: 4 bases; junction bases outside the gene matches: 8. The CDR3 spells CASRPQGVGTGELFF. The CDR3 coding sequence is TGTGCCAGCAGGCCTCAGGGGGTAGGCACCGGGGAGCTGTTTTTT.

The J gene is TRBJ2-7, the V gene TRBV7-9; no definite D call. Germline loops: CDR1 SEHNR, CDR2 FQNEAQ (reference sequence). V lost 4 bases to trimming and J lost 2 bases, with 9 bases between them. This CDR3 is built from 13 residues. The CDR3 here is CASSSALAYEQYF. In nucleotides, the CDR3 is TGTGCCAGCAGCTCCGCGTTGGCCTACGAGCAGTACTTC.

CDR3 nucleotide sequence: TGCAGCGCCTGGACAGGGGATCAGTCAGGAGACTATGGCTACACCTTC. Its protein is CSAWTGDQSGDYGYTF. The V gene is TRBV29-1, the J gene TRBJ1-2; 9 bases match TRBD1. Trimming at V came to 7 bases and at J to 3 bases, leaving 15 bases not matched to a gene. The germline V gene encodes CDR1 SQVTM and CDR2 ANQGSEA. The CDR3 is made up of 16 amino acids.

The gene calls are TRBV5-5 and TRBJ1-2, with 9 bases matching TRBD1. CDR3 size: 17 residues. Germline lookup yields CDR1 SGHKS and CDR2 YYEKEE (reference sequence). Unmatched junction bases numbered 7, after V lost 1 base and J lost 0 bases. CDR3 sequence (DNA): TGTGCCAGCAGCTTGTACTCGGGACAGGGTACTAACTATGGCTACACCTTC. This codes for CASSLYSGQGTNYGYTF.

For the CDR3, the DNA is TGTGCCAGCAGCCCCCGGACTAGCGGGGGGGACACAGATACGCAGTATTTT. This codes for CASSPRTSGGDTDTQYF. The J gene is TRBJ2-3, the V gene TRBV7-9; 15 nucleotides agree with TRBD2. Germline V gene sequence: CDR1 SEHNR, CDR2 FQNEAQ (reference sequence). The CDR3 consists of 17 residues. Trimming took 5 bases from V and 2 from J; bases not matched to a gene: 5.

Only one count was recorded for this clone. The chain links TRBV7-8 to TRBJ1-3; D remains ambiguous. CDR1 is SGHVS, CDR2 FQNEAQ, per germline. Between the trimmed V and J ends, which lost 3 bases and 3 bases, there was a span of 9 bases. The CDR3 is 14 amino acids. Here the CDR3 reads CASSLDGLGNTIYF. CDR3 sequence (DNA): TGTGCCAGCAGCTTGGACGGACTTGGAAACACCATATATTTT.

This clone was seen many times. The chain joins TRBV7-2 to TRBJ2-7; 7 nucleotides agree with TRBD2. Germline V gene lookup returns CDR1 SGHTA and CDR2 FQGNSA. CDR3 length: 15 amino acids. The ends lost 5 bases at V and 0 bases at J; junction bases unmatched: 7. CDR3 coding DNA: TGTGCCAGCAGCCCCAGCGGGACCCACTCCTACGAGCAGTACTTC. Translating it yields CASSPSGTHSYEQYF.

This clone occurred a few times. The V call is TRBV5-4, the J call TRBJ1-4; D gene uncertain. Trimming stripped 5 bases from V and 5 bases from J, with 16 bases between. The CDR3 is made up of 15 amino acids. CDR1 and CDR2 (germline): SGHNT, YYREEE (reference sequence). The CDR3, as DNA: TGTGCCAGCAGACCTGGGTACAGTTCAAATGAAAAACTGTTTTTT. Protein product: CASRPGYSSNEKLFF.

This rearrangement joins TRBV5-6 to TRBJ1-2; no definite D call. V dropped 0 bases and J dropped 8 bases, with 11 bases sitting between them. Germline-derived CDR1 and CDR2 are SGHDT and YYEEEE. This CDR3 has 13 amino acids. CDR3 amino acids: CASSLGGFEGYTF. The DNA of the CDR3 is TGTGCCAGCAGCTTGGGAGGCTTTGAGGGCTACACCTTC.

This chain uses TRBV7-9 with TRBJ1-6; D call uncertain. The CDR3 is made up of 12 amino acids. Deletions cut 1 base from V and 15 bases from J, with 10 bases between. The germline CDR1 and CDR2 sequences are SEHNR and FQNEAQ (reference sequence). The CDR3 region has the DNA TGTGCCAGCAGCTTAGTGGACCGGGGCCTCCACTTT. As protein: CASSLVDRGLHF.